This T cell receptor beta chain came from a study of blood T cell repertoires in COVID-19. Study-wide background: PBMCs, B-cell-depleted T cells, or T cells provided the cDNA or gDNA that made up the material.

The CDR3 covers 15 residues. The germline V gene has CDR1 SGHTA and CDR2 FQGTGA. V was cut by 2 bases and J by 5 bases, with 15 bases left in between. Profiling relied on immunoSEQ multiplex PCR, and the TCRdb table lists in-frame clones only, not all of them. The sample has some 150,000 clones, 84% seen once; the top ten hold approximately 3.9%. The chain combines TRBV7-3 with TRBJ1-1; a possible D gene is TRBD1 (6 bases). The receptor's source is a woman in her sixties or seventies with acute or convalescent COVID-19. The sequencing sample was made of peripheral blood. The CDR3 loop reads CASSLSSGVRTEAFF. In DNA, the CDR3 is TGTGCCAGCAGCTTATCATCAGGGGTTAGGACTGAAGCTTTCTTT.